This TCR beta chain was sequenced for a study of blood T cell repertoires in COVID-19. Study information: COVID-19 samples collected from the United States, Italy and Spain covered acute and convalescent phases. Nucleic acid was either cDNA or gDNA, and it came from T cells, B-cell-depleted T cells, or PBMCs.

V lost 4 bases and J 2 bases, leaving 11 bases between the germline ends. Germline CDR1 is MGHRA and CDR2 is YSYEKL. The CDR3 runs to 14 residues. In the source study's methods: Reference gene primer amplification in the assay estimated nucleated cell counts. Measured with immunoSEQ multiplex PCR; TCRdb has only the in-frame clones, and not every one. The D gene and trimming were derived from the DNA, and the V and J assignments and clone size from that table. The table has about 80,000 clones, approximately 84% seen once. The specimen sequenced was peripheral blood. The clonotype comes from a human donor in a cohort sampled during active COVID-19. V gene TRBV4-1 combines with J gene TRBJ1-1, with D maybe TRBD1 (6 bases). The CDR3 spells CASSRQDTNTEAFF. The CDR3 DNA reads TGCGCCAGCAGCCGACAGGACACTAACACTGAAGCTTTCTTT.